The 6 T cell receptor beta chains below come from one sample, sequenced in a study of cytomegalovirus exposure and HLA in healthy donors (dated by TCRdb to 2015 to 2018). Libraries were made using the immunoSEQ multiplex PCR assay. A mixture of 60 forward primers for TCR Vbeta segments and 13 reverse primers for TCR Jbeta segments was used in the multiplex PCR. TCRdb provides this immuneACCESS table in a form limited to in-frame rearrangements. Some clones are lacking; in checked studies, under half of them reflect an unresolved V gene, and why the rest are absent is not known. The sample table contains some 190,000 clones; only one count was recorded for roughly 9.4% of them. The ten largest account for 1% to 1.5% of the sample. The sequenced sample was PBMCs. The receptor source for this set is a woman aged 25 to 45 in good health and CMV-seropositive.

The CDR3 nucleotides are TGTGCCATCAGTGAGGGGAGGCCACCTAATGAAAAACTGTTTTTT. This translates into CAISEGRPPNEKLFF. The chain couples TRBV10-3 to TRBJ1-4; D gene uncertain. V lost 2 bases and J lost 3, with 10 bases in between. The germline V gene has CDR1 ENHRY and CDR2 SYGVKD. The CDR3 spans 15 residues.

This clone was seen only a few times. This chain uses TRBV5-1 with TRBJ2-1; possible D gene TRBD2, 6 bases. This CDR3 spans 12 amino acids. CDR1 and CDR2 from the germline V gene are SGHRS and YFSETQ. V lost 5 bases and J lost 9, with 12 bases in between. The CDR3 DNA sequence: TGCGCCAGCAGTTCCCGGGGAGGTGAGCAGTTCTTC. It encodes CASSSRGGEQFF.

The CDR3 spells CASSGLAGGGELFF. CDR3 sequence (DNA): TGTGCCAGCAGCGGACTAGCGGGAGGCGGGGAGCTGTTTTTT. The chain has TRBV11-3 and TRBJ2-2; 14 bases align to TRBD2. Per germline, CDR1 SGHNT and CDR2 YENEEA. V shed 5 bases and J 7 bases; nucleotides not matched to a gene: 0. The CDR3 covers 14 residues.

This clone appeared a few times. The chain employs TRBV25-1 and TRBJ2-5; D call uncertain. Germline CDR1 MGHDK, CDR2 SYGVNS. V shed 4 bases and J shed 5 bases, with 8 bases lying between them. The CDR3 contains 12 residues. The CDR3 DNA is TGTGCCAGCAGTGGCACCGGGGAGACCCAGTACTTC. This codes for CASSGTGETQYF.

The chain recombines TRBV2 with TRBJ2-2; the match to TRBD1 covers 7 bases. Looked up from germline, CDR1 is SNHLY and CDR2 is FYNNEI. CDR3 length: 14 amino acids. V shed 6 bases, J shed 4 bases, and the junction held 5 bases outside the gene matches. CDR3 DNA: TGTGCCAGCAGGAGGGGGCTACCCACCGGGGAGCTGTTTTTT. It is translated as CASRRGLPTGELFF.

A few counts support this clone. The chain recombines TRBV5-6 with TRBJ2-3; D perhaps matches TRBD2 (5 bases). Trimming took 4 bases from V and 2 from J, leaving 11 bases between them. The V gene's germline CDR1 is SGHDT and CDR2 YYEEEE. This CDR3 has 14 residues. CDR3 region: CASSHRGFTDTQYF. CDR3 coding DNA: TGTGCCAGCAGCCATCGGGGATTCACAGATACGCAGTATTTT.